This T cell receptor (beta chain) was recovered during a study of shared clonotypes between healthy human individuals. Overall study findings and caveats: Rarefaction revealed incomplete sorted-subset sequencing despite large depth.

As regards this clone: Its antigen is unidentified.

The CDR3 runs 15 residues. The germline V gene has CDR1 SEHNR and CDR2 FQNEAQ (reference sequence). V lost 5 bases, J lost 5 bases, and 11 bases stayed unmatched. Repertoires were generated with immunoSEQ multiplex PCR, while TCRdb's copy carries only in-frame clones and drops some. Of some 550,000 clones in the sample, around 97% were seen once. This TCR was sampled from a woman in her 30s in good health. The specimen was naive CD4+ T cells sorted from blood. Subset indicated: CD45RA+ positively selected. This sequence joins TRBV7-9 and TRBJ1-2, with TRBD1 identical over 7 bases. The CDR3 DNA reads as TGTGCCAGCAGCCCTTATGACAGGGAACCATATGGCTACACCTTC. This gives the protein CASSPYDREPYGYTF.